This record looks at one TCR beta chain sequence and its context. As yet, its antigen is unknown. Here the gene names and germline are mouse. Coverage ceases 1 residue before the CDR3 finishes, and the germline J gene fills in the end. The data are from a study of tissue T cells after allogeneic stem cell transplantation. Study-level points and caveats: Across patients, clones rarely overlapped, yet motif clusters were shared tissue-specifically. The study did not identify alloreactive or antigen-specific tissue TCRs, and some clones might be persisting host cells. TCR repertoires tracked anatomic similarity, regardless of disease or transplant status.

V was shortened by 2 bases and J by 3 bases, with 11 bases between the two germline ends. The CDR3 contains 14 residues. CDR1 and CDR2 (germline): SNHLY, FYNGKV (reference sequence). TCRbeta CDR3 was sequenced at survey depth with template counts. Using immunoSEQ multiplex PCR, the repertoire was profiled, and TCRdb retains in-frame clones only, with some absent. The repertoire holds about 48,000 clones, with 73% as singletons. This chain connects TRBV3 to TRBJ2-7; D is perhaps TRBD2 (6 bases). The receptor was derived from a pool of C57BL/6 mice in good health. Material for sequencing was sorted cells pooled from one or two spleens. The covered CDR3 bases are TGTGCCAGCAGCTTACCTGGGGCTGGCTATGAACAGTAC. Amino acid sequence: CASSLPGAGYEQY. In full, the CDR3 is CASSLPGAGYEQYF.